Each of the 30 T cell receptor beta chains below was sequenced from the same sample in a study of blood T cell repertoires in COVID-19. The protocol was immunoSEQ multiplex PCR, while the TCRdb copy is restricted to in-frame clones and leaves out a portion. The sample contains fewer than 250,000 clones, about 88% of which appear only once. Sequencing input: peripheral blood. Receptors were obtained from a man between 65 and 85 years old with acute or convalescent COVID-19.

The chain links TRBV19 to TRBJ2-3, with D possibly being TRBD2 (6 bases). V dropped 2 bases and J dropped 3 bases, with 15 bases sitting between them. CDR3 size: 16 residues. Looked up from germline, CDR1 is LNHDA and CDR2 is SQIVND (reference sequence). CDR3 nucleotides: TGTGCCAGTAGTATAAGGGCCCCTGGGGGGACAGATACGCAGTATTTT. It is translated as CASSIRAPGGTDTQYF.

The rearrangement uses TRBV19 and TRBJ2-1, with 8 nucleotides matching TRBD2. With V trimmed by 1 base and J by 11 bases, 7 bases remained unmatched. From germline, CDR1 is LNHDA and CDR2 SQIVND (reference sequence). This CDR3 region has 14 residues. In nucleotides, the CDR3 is TGTGCCAGTAGTATAGGGTCTAGCGGGCAGAAGCAGTTCTTC. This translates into CASSIGSSGQKQFF.

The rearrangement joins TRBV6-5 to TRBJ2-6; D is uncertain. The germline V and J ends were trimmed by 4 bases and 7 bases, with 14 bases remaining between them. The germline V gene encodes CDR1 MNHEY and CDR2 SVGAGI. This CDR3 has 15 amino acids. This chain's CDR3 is CASSSRLSSANVLTF. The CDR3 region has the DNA TGTGCCAGCAGTTCCCGGTTAAGTAGTGCCAACGTCCTGACTTTC.

The CDR3 DNA sequence: TGTGCCAGCAGTGAACGGCGGGGGTCCTACAATGAGCAGTTCTTC. Translation: CASSERRGSYNEQFF. The V and J genes are TRBV2 and TRBJ2-1; 7 nucleotides align to TRBD2. CDR3 length: 15 amino acids. J lost 1 base, V lost 2 bases, and 2 bases had no gene match. CDR1 SNHLY and CDR2 FYNNEI come from the germline V gene.

The CDR3 DNA follows: TGTGCCAGCAGCCCTCTACTGGGACTAGCTCCTACCGGGGATACGCAGTATTTT. Translation gives CASSPLLGLAPTGDTQYF. This chain connects TRBV14 to TRBJ2-3, with 9 bases matching TRBD2. V shed 4 bases and J 6 bases; nucleotides not matched to a gene: 17. This CDR3 is 18 amino acids long. Germline CDR1 and CDR2: SGHDN and FVKESK.

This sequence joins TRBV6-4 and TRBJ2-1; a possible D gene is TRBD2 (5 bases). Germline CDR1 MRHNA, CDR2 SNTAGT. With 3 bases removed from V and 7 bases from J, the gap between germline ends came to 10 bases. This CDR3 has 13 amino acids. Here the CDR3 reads CASSDGGRNEQFF. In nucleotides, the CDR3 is TGTGCCAGCAGTGATGGAGGCCGAAATGAGCAGTTCTTC.

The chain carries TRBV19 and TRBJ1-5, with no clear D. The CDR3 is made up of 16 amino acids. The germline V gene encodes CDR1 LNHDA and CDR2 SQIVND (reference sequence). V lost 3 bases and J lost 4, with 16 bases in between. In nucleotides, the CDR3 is TGTGCCAGTAGTATTCGTTTCCGGGATCCGAATCAGCCCCAGCATTTT. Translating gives CASSIRFRDPNQPQHF. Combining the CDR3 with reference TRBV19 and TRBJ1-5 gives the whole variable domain DGGITQSPKYLFRKEGQNVTLSCEQNLNHDAMYWYRQDPGQGLRLIYYSQIVNDFQKGDIAEGYSVSREKKESFPLTVTSAQKNPTAFYLCASSIRFRDPNQPQHFGDGTRLSIL.

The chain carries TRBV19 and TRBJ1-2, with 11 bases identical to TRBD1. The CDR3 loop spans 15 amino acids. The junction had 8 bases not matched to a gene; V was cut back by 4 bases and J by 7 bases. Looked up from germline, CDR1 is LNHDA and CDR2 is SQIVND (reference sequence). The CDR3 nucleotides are TGTGCCAGTAGTACGGACAGGGGGCAAGGCGGTGGCTACACCTTC. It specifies CASSTDRGQGGGYTF.

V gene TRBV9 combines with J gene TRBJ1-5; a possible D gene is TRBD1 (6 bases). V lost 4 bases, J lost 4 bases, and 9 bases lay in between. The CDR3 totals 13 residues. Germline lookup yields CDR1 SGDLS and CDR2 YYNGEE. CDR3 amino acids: CASSLRGNQPQHF. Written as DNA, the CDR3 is TGTGCCAGCAGCCTAAGGGGGAATCAGCCCCAGCATTTT.

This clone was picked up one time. The CDR3 DNA sequence: TGCAGCGGCCGCGGGCATCTAAACACTGAAGCTTTCTTT. Translating it yields CSGRGHLNTEAFF. The chain uses TRBV29-1 and TRBJ1-1; D unclear. Per the germline V gene, CDR1 is SQVTM and CDR2 is ANQGSEA. The CDR3 runs to 13 residues. Trimming left V 7 bases short and J 2 bases short, with 14 bases between. The full variable domain, with the rest looked up from reference TRBV29-1 and TRBJ1-1, is SAVISQKPSRDICQRGTSLTIQCQVDSQVTMMFWYRQQPGQSLTLIATANQGSEATYESGFVIDKFPISRPNLTFSTLTVSNMSPEDSSIYLCSGRGHLNTEAFFGQGTRLTVV.

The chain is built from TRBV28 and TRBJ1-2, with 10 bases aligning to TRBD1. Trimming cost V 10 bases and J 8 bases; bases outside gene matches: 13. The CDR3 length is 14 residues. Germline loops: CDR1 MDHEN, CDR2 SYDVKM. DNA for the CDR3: TGTGCCACCTCAGGGGACAGGGGTCAACGAGGCTACACCTTC. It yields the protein CATSGDRGQRGYTF.

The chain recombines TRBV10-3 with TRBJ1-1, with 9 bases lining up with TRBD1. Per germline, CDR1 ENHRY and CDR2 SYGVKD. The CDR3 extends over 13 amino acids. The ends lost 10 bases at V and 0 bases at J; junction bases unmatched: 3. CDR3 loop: CANGQGLNTEAFF. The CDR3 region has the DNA TGTGCCAACGGACAGGGGTTGAACACTGAAGCTTTCTTT.

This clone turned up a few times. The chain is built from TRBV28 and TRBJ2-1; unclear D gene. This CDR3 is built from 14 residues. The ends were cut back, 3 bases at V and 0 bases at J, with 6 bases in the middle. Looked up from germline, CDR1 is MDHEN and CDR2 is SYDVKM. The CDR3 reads CASSFRSSYNEQFF. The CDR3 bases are TGTGCCAGCAGTTTTCGTAGCTCCTACAATGAGCAGTTCTTC.

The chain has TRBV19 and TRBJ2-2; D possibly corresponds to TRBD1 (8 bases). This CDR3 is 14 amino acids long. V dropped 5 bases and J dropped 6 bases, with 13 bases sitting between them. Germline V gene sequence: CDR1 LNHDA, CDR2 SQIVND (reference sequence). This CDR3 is CASSYTGGAGELFF. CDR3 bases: TGTGCCAGTAGTTACACAGGGGGGGCCGGGGAGCTGTTTTTT.

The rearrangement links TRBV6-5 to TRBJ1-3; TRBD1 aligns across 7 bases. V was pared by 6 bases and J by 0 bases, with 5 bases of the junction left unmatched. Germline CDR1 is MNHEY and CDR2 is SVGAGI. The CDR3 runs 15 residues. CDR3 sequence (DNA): TGTGCCAGCAGAAGCGGACAGGTCTCTGGAAACACCATATATTTT. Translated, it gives CASRSGQVSGNTIYF.

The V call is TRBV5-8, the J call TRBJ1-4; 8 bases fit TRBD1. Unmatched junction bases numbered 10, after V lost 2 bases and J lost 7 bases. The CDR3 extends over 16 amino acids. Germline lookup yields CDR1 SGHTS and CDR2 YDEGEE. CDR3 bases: TGTGCCAGCAGCTTAAATCAGGGGGCATTTAGTGAAAAACTGTTTTTT. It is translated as CASSLNQGAFSEKLFF.

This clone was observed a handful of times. The CDR3 DNA is TGCGCCAGCAGCTTGGGGACAGGGATTTCACCCCTCCACTTT. Protein: CASSLGTGISPLHF. The chain is built from TRBV5-1 and TRBJ1-6; 8 bases fit TRBD1. J was trimmed by 9 bases and V by 0 bases; bases with no gene match: 2. Germline-derived CDR1 and CDR2 are SGHRS and YFSETQ. The CDR3 totals 14 residues.

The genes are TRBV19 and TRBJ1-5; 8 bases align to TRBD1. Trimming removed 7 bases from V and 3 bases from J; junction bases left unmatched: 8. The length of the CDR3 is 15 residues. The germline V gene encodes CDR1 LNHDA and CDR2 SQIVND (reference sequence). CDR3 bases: TGTGCCAGTACCCGGAACAGGGGGGTCAATCAGCCCCAGCATTTT. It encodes CASTRNRGVNQPQHF.

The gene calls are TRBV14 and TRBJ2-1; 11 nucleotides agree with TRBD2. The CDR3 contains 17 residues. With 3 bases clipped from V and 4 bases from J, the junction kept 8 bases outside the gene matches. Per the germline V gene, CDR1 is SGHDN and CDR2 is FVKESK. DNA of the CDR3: TGTGCCAGCAGCCACCTGACTAGCGGGAAGATTTACAATGAGCAGTTCTTC. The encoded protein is CASSHLTSGKIYNEQFF.

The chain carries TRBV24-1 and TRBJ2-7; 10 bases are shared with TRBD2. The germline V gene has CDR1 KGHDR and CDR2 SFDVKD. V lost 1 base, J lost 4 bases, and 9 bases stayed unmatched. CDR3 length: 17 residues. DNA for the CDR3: TGTGCCACCAGTGATTTAAGACTAGCGGGTAAAGCTTACGAGCAGTACTTC. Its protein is CATSDLRLAGKAYEQYF.

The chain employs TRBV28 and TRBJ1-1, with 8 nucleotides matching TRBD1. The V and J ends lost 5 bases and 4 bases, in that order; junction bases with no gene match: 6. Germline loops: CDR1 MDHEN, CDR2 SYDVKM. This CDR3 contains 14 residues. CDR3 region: CASSPTGGFTEAFF. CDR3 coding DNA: TGTGCCAGCAGTCCAACAGGGGGTTTCACTGAAGCTTTCTTT.

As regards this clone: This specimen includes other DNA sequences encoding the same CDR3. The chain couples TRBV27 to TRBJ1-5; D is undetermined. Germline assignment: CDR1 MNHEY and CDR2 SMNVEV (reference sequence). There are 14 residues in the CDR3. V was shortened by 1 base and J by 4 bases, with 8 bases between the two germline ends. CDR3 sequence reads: CASSLLGGNQPQHF. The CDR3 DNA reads TGTGCCAGCAGTTTATTGGGCGGGAATCAGCCCCAGCATTTT.

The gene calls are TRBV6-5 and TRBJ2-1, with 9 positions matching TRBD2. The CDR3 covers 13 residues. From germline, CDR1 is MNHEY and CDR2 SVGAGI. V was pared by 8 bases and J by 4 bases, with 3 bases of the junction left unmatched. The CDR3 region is CASASGEYNEQFF. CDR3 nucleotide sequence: TGTGCCAGCGCTAGCGGGGAGTACAATGAGCAGTTCTTC.

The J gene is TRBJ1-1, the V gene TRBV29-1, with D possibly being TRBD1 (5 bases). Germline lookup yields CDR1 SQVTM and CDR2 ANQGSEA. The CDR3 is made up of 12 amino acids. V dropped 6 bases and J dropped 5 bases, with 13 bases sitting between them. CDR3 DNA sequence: TGCAGCGTGGGGCTGGGGGGGACTGAAGCTTTCTTT. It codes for CSVGLGGTEAFF.

The CDR3 protein is CASSLVGGLSSYEQYF. CDR3 nucleotides: TGTGCCAGCAGCTTAGTAGGCGGGCTGAGCTCCTACGAGCAGTACTTC. V and J are TRBV7-2 and TRBJ2-7, with a weak D call TRBD2 (5 bases). This CDR3 has 16 amino acids. Trimming removed 1 base at V and 0 bases at J, with 13 bases between. Germline V gene lookup returns CDR1 SGHTA and CDR2 FQGNSA.

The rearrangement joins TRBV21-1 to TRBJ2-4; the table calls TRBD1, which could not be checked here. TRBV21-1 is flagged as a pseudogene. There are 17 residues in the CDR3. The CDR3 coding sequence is TGTGCCAGCAGCAAAGCGTGCTCAGGTCTAGCCAAAAACATTCAGTACTTC. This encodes CASSKACSGLAKNIQYF.

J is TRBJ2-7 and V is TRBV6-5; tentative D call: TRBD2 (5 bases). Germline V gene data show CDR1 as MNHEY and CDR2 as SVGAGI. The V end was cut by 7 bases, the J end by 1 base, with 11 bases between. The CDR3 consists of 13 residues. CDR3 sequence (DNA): TGTGCCAGCACCAGCTCGGGATCCTACGAGCAGTACTTC. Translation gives CASTSSGSYEQYF.

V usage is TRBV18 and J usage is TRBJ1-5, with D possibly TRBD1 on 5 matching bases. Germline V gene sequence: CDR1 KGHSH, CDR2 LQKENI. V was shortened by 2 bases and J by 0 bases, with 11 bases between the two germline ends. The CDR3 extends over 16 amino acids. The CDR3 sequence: CASSPGEGVSNQPQHF. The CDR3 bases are TGTGCCAGCTCACCAGGGGAAGGGGTTAGCAATCAGCCCCAGCATTTT.

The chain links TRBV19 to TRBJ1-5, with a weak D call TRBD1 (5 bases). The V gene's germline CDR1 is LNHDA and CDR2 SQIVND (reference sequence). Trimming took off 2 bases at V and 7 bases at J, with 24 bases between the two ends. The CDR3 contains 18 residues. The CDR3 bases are TGTGCCAGTAGTATAAGAAGCAAGGATCAGTGGGGGGGGCAGCCCCAGCATTTT. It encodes CASSIRSKDQWGGQPQHF.

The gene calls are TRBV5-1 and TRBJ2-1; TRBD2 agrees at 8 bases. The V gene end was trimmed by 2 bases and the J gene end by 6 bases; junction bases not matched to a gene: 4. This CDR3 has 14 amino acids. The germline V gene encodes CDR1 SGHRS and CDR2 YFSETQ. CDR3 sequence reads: CASSFVTSGNEQFF. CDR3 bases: TGCGCCAGCAGCTTCGTCACTAGCGGCAATGAGCAGTTCTTC.